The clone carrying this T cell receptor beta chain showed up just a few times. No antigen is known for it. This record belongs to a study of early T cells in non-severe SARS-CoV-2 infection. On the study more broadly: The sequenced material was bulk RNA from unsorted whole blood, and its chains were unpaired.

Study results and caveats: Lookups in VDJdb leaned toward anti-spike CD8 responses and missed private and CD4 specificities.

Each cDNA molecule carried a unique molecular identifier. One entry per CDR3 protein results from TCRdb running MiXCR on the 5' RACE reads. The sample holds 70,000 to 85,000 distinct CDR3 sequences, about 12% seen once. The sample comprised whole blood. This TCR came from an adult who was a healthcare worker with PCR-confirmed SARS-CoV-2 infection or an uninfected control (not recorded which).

CDR3 region: CATARVGEQFF. CDR3 DNA: TGTGCCACCGCTAGGGTGGGGGAGCAGTTCTTC. The rearrangement uses TRBV24-1 and TRBJ2-1, with D hard to call. From germline, CDR1 is KGHDR and CDR2 SFDVKD. The CDR3 totals 11 residues. The V and J ends lost 9 bases and 10 bases respectively, with 12 bases between them.